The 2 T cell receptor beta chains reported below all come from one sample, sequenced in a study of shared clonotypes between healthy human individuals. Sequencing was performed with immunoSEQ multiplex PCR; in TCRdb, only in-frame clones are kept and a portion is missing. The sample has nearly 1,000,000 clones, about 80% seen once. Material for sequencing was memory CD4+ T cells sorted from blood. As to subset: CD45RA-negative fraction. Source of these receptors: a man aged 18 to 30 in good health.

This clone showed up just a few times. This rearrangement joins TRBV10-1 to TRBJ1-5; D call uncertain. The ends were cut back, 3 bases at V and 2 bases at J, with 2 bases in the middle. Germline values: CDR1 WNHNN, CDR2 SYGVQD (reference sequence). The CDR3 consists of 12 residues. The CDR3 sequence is CASSDGNQPQHF. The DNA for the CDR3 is TGCGCCAGCAGTGATGGCAATCAGCCCCAGCATTTT.

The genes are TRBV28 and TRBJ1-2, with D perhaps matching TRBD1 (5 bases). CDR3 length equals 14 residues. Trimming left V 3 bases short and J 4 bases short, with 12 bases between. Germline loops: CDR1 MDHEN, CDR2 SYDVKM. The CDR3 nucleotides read TGTGCCAGCAGTTTGCGACCGGGACCCTATGGCTACACCTTC. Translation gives CASSLRPGPYGYTF.